These 26 T cell receptor beta chains came from one sample sequenced in a study of T cell changes during pregnancy in multiple sclerosis. Profiled with immunoSEQ multiplex PCR; TCRdb holds only in-frame clones, not every one. The repertoire holds about 41,000 clones, with 90% as singletons. Sequences were derived from CD8+ T cells from peripheral blood mononuclear cells, sampled in the third trimester of pregnancy. The receptors were gathered from a female donor with multiple sclerosis, enrolled in a pregnancy study.

This clone was observed a few times. The rearrangement links TRBV5-8 to TRBJ1-5; 9 nucleotides match TRBD1. Trimming at V came to 4 bases and at J to 6 bases, leaving 5 bases not matched to a gene. There are 14 residues in the CDR3. Germline CDR1 is SGHTS and CDR2 is YDEGEE. The CDR3 loop is CASSLGTGTQPQHF. The CDR3 DNA reads TGTGCCAGCAGCCTGGGGACAGGGACTCAGCCCCAGCATTTT.

The chain joins TRBV7-3 to TRBJ2-1, with 11 bases aligning to TRBD2. CDR3 length equals 14 residues. CDR1 and CDR2 from the germline V gene are SGHTA and FQGTGA. V shed 4 bases, J shed 7 bases, and the junction held 3 bases outside the gene matches. The CDR3, as DNA: TGTGCCAGCAGCTATAGCGGGGGGGCTAATGAGCAGTTCTTC. It codes for CASSYSGGANEQFF.

V is TRBV7-6 and J is TRBJ1-2; a possible D gene is TRBD1 (5 bases). CDR1 and CDR2 (germline): SGHVS, FNYEAQ. V lost 1 base, J lost 3 bases, and 9 bases lay in between. CDR3 length: 14 residues. The CDR3 DNA reads as TGTGCCAGCAGCTTAGGTCGGGGGGACTATGGCTACACCTTC. Amino acid sequence: CASSLGRGDYGYTF. Drawing the rest from reference TRBV7-6 and TRBJ1-2, the complete variable domain is GAGVSQSPRYKVTKRGQDVALRCDPISGHVSLYWYRQALGQGPEFLTYFNYEAQQDKSGLPNDRFSAERPEGSISTLTIQRTEQRDSAMYRCASSLGRGDYGYTFGSGTRLTVV.

The gene calls are TRBV27 and TRBJ2-7, with D perhaps matching TRBD1 (6 bases). Germline V gene data show CDR1 as MNHEY and CDR2 as SMNVEV (reference sequence). Trimming shortened V by 10 bases and J by 0 bases, and 22 bases separated the two germline ends. The CDR3 contains 16 residues. The CDR3 DNA follows: TGTGCCATCCAACCCACAGGGTATCCCCTCTCCTACGAGCAGTACTTC. Translated: CAIQPTGYPLSYEQYF.

This rearrangement joins TRBV4-2 to TRBJ2-7; no definite D call. CDR3 size: 16 residues. Germline lookup yields CDR1 LGHNA and CDR2 YNFKEQ. V lost 3 bases and J 4 bases, leaving 19 bases between the germline ends. The CDR3 bases are TGTGCCAGCAGCCAGAACTTGGTAGGCGCGAGGTACGAGCAGTACTTC. This translates into CASSQNLVGARYEQYF.

V gene TRBV27 combines with J gene TRBJ1-2, with 9 bases matching TRBD1. With V trimmed by 5 bases and J by 2 bases, 6 bases remained unmatched. The V gene's germline CDR1 is MNHEY and CDR2 SMNVEV (reference sequence). This CDR3 region has 15 residues. CDR3 in amino acids: CASSLDRGSNYGYTF. The DNA of the CDR3 is TGTGCCAGCAGTCTCGACAGGGGGTCCAACTATGGCTACACCTTC.

The rearrangement uses TRBV5-4 and TRBJ2-1; D remains ambiguous. There are 13 residues in the CDR3. The V end was cut by 2 bases, the J end by 11 bases, with 14 bases between. The V gene's germline CDR1 is SGHNT and CDR2 YYREEE (reference sequence). The CDR3: CASSFKMLQKQFF. The CDR3 nucleotides are TGTGCCAGCAGCTTCAAGATGTTACAGAAGCAGTTCTTC.

J is TRBJ1-5 and V is TRBV19, with TRBD1 matching over 7 bases. The CDR3 length is 16 residues. The germline V gene has CDR1 LNHDA and CDR2 SQIVND (reference sequence). V shed 3 bases and J 4 bases; nucleotides not matched to a gene: 9. CDR3 region: CASSMDGDRGNQPQHF. In DNA form, the CDR3 reads TGTGCCAGTAGTATGGACGGGGACAGAGGGAATCAGCCCCAGCATTTT.

The CDR3 reads CASSLGLAGGIGGEQYF. In nucleotides, the CDR3 is TGTGCCAGCAGCCTCGGACTAGCGGGAGGGATAGGTGGCGAGCAGTACTTC. The rearrangement uses TRBV27 and TRBJ2-7; TRBD2 agrees at 15 bases. CDR1 MNHEY and CDR2 SMNVEV come from the germline V gene (reference sequence). The V gene end was trimmed by 6 bases and the J gene end by 6 bases; junction bases not matched to a gene: 12. The CDR3 is 17 amino acids.

The rearrangement joins TRBV28 to TRBJ1-1; no clear D. The CDR3 is made up of 16 amino acids. Trimming pared 6 bases from V and 1 base from J, leaving 18 bases between. Germline CDR1 and CDR2: MDHEN and SYDVKM. The DNA of the CDR3 is TGTGCCAGCAGCCCTTTAGAATTTGATCAGAACACTGAAGCTTTCTTT. Encoded protein: CASSPLEFDQNTEAFF.

The V call is TRBV7-6, the J call TRBJ2-1; tentatively, D is TRBD1 (5 bases). There are 16 residues in the CDR3. V was pared by 3 bases and J by 0 bases, with 12 bases between. The V gene's germline CDR1 is SGHVS and CDR2 FNYEAQ. The CDR3 sequence: CASSFLVGASYNEQFF. CDR3 bases: TGTGCCAGCAGCTTCCTGGTTGGGGCCTCCTACAATGAGCAGTTCTTC. The entire variable domain, with the rest obtained from reference TRBV7-6 and TRBJ2-1, is as follows: GAGVSQSPRYKVTKRGQDVALRCDPISGHVSLYWYRQALGQGPEFLTYFNYEAQQDKSGLPNDRFSAERPEGSISTLTIQRTEQRDSAMYRCASSFLVGASYNEQFFGPGTRLTVL.

There are a few counts of this clone. The chain uses TRBV7-8 and TRBJ2-7, with TRBD2 identical over 7 bases. The CDR3 consists of 13 residues. With 10 bases clipped from V and 2 bases from J, the junction kept 8 bases outside the gene matches. Germline lookup yields CDR1 SGHVS and CDR2 FQNEAQ. CDR3 DNA sequence: TGTGCCATCGGGGGGACCTACACCTACGAGCAGTACTTC. Protein product: CAIGGTYTYEQYF. Based on the CDR3 plus reference TRBV7-8 and TRBJ2-7, the full variable domain is GAGVSQSPRYKVAKRGQDVALRCDPISGHVSLFWYQQALGQGPEFLTYFQNEAQLDKSGLPSDRFFAERPEGSVSTLKIQRTQQEDSAVYLCAIGGTYTYEQYFGPGTRLTVT.

The chain employs TRBV27 and TRBJ1-1; D possibly corresponds to TRBD1 (5 bases). Trimming took off 5 bases at V and 7 bases at J, with 14 bases between the two ends. Germline V gene data show CDR1 as MNHEY and CDR2 as SMNVEV (reference sequence). The CDR3 spans 13 residues. CDR3 DNA sequence: TGTGCCAGCAGTCTAGGACATCTCCGTGAAGCTTTCTTT. Translation gives CASSLGHLREAFF.

This chain links TRBV2 with TRBJ1-4; D call uncertain. The V and J ends lost 7 bases and 2 bases respectively, with 11 bases between them. CDR1 is SNHLY, CDR2 FYNNEI, per germline. The CDR3 runs to 14 residues. Here the CDR3 reads CASMREDTNEKLFF. The CDR3 DNA follows: TGTGCCAGCATGCGCGAGGATACTAATGAAAAACTGTTTTTT.

The rearrangement links TRBV28 to TRBJ2-7; TRBD1 is a possible D gene (6 bases). CDR3 length: 14 amino acids. CDR1 and CDR2 from the germline V gene are MDHEN and SYDVKM. Trimming stripped 4 bases from V and 2 bases from J, with 12 bases between. In DNA, the CDR3 is TGTGCCAGCAGTTATTACAGGGATACCTACGAGCAGTACTTC. Translated: CASSYYRDTYEQYF.

This chain links TRBV28 with TRBJ2-5; D is possibly TRBD2 (5 bases). The germline V and J ends were trimmed by 3 bases and 2 bases, with 16 bases remaining between them. Germline-derived CDR1 and CDR2 are MDHEN and SYDVKM. The CDR3 totals 16 residues. The CDR3 is CASSFVKGGRQETQYF. The CDR3 bases are TGTGCCAGCAGTTTTGTCAAGGGCGGGCGACAAGAGACCCAGTACTTC.

V gene TRBV9 combines with J gene TRBJ2-5; D may be TRBD1 (6 bases). The CDR3 contains 14 residues. Germline loops: CDR1 SGDLS, CDR2 YYNGEE. The germline V and J ends were trimmed by 2 bases and 1 base, with 9 bases remaining between them. CDR3 bases: TGTGCCAGCAGCGTCCAGGGGCTCCAAGAGACCCAGTACTTC. This codes for CASSVQGLQETQYF.

This clone was detected once. This sequence joins TRBV7-9 and TRBJ1-2; possible D gene TRBD1, 6 bases. With 5 bases removed from V and 4 bases from J, the gap between germline ends came to 17 bases. The germline V gene has CDR1 SEHNR and CDR2 FQNEAQ (reference sequence). The CDR3 runs 15 residues. The CDR3 protein is CASSRRTEIIYGYTF. The CDR3, as DNA: TGTGCCAGCAGCCGCAGGACAGAGATAATCTATGGCTACACCTTC.

V gene TRBV5-6 combines with J gene TRBJ2-3; D ambiguous. The germline V and J ends were trimmed by 2 bases and 4 bases, with 8 bases remaining between them. There are 13 residues in the CDR3. CDR1 SGHDT and CDR2 YYEEEE come from the germline V gene. The CDR3 sequence is CASSFGSSDTQYF. The CDR3 DNA follows: TGTGCCAGCAGCTTTGGTAGCTCAGATACGCAGTATTTT.

This rearrangement joins TRBV20-1 to TRBJ2-1, with 7 nucleotides matching TRBD2. V lost 6 bases and J lost 8; bases outside the gene matches: 4. Germline V gives CDR1 DFQATT, CDR2 SNEGSKA (reference sequence). The CDR3 runs 11 residues. CDR3 DNA: TGCAGTGCCTGGACTAGTTATGAGCAGTTCTTC. Its translation is CSAWTSYEQFF.

This chain joins TRBV11-2 and TRBJ2-2, with 11 bases that match TRBD2. Germline CDR1 and CDR2: SGHAT and FQNNGV. The V and J ends lost 5 bases and 2 bases, in that order; junction bases with no gene match: 7. The CDR3 runs 17 residues. CDR3 DNA: TGTGCCAGCAGCCCTCTTCTAGCGGGAGGCAACACCGGGGAGCTGTTTTTT. Protein: CASSPLLAGGNTGELFF.

A single count supports this clone. The chain couples TRBV5-6 to TRBJ2-1, with 8 bases matching TRBD2. CDR1 and CDR2 from the germline V gene are SGHDT and YYEEEE. CDR3 length: 14 amino acids. J gave up 7 bases and V 3 bases, and 6 bases lay outside the gene matches. DNA of the CDR3: TGTGCCAGCAGCTCAGCGGGAGTTGTGAATGAGCAGTTCTTC. Translating it yields CASSSAGVVNEQFF.

J is TRBJ1-1 and V is TRBV27; possible D gene TRBD1, 5 bases. The CDR3 spans 16 residues. Germline V gives CDR1 MNHEY, CDR2 SMNVEV (reference sequence). V gave up 0 bases and J gave up 4 bases, with 15 bases separating them. The CDR3 DNA reads TGTGCCAGCAGTTTATCGGAAGGGGAGGTTTCCACTGAAGCTTTCTTT. Residues: CASSLSEGEVSTEAFF.

The J gene is TRBJ2-1, the V gene TRBV11-3, with TRBD1 matching 11 bases. The CDR3 length is 16 residues. Unmatched junction bases numbered 8, after V lost 2 bases and J lost 8 bases. CDR1 is SGHNT and CDR2 is YENEEA in the germline V gene. The CDR3 loop reads CASSLLGQGAYHEQFF. The CDR3 DNA sequence: TGTGCCAGCAGCTTACTAGGACAGGGGGCATATCATGAGCAGTTCTTC.

This chain joins TRBV29-1 and TRBJ2-5; TRBD2 matches 10 bases. The CDR3 runs 13 residues. V was clipped by 6 bases and J by 5 bases; unmatched bases: 6. Germline V gives CDR1 SQVTM, CDR2 ANQGSEA. The CDR3: CSVSSGSWETQYF. CDR3 sequence (DNA): TGCAGCGTGTCTAGCGGGAGCTGGGAGACCCAGTACTTC. Complete variable domain (other parts from reference TRBV29-1 and TRBJ2-5): SAVISQKPSRDICQRGTSLTIQCQVDSQVTMMFWYRQQPGQSLTLIATANQGSEATYESGFVIDKFPISRPNLTFSTLTVSNMSPEDSSIYLCSVSSGSWETQYFGPGTRLLVL.

The gene calls are TRBV5-1 and TRBJ1-6; D might be TRBD1 (5 bases). The CDR3 has 15 amino acids. V was trimmed by 4 bases and J by 4 bases, leaving 12 bases between them. In germline, CDR1 is SGHRS, CDR2 YFSETQ. CDR3 nucleotide sequence: TGCGCCAGCAGCATCGGGGGAATTTATAATTCACCCCTCCACTTT. It translates to CASSIGGIYNSPLHF. The complete variable domain, with remaining parts taken from reference TRBV5-1 and TRBJ1-6, reads KAGVTQTPRYLIKTRGQQVTLSCSPISGHRSVSWYQQTPGQGLQFLFEYFSETQRNKGNFPGRFSGRQFSNSRSEMNVSTLELGDSALYLCASSIGGIYNSPLHFGNGTRLTVT.